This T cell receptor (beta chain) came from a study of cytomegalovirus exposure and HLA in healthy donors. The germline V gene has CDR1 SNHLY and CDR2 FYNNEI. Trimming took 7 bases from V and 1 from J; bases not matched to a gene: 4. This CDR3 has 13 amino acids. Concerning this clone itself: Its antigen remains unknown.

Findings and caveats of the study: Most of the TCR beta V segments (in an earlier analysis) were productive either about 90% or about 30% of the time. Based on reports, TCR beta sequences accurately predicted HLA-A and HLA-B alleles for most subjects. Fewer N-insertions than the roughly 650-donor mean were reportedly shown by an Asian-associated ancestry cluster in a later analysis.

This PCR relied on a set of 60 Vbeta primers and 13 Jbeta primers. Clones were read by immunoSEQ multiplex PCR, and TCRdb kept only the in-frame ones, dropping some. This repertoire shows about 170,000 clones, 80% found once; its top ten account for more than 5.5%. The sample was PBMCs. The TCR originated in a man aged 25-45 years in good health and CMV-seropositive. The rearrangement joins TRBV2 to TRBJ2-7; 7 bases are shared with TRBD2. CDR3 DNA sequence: TGTGCCAGCATTGGGGGGGGGTCCTACGAGCAGTACTTC. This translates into CASIGGGSYEQYF.